This TCR beta chain was sequenced for a study of cytomegalovirus exposure and HLA in healthy donors. This CDR3 spans 13 amino acids. V shed 6 bases and J shed 10 bases, with 13 bases lying between them. CDR1 and CDR2 (germline): SNHLY, FYNNEI. The PCR employed 60 Vbeta primers together with 13 Jbeta primers. Authors' processing steps: An analysis that came later counted approximately 76 million unique TCR beta chains, approximately 12 million shared. Assay used: immunoSEQ multiplex PCR; TCRdb lists only in-frame clones, some missing. D and trimming were read from the DNA, whereas the V and J calls and clone size are those reported in that table. The sample holds about 160,000 clones, roughly 77% seen once. As regards this clone: Its antigen remains unidentified.

Study-wide findings and caveats: Analysis was performed later, and it showed HLA-associated TCR beta chains to be more clonally expanded than equally common others.

The clonotype originates from a man between 45 and 60 years old in good health and CMV-seropositive. Sample: PBMCs. The chain links TRBV2 to TRBJ1-6, with D unclear. The CDR3 bases are TGTGCCAGCAGCGGTTCAGGAGGATCACCCCTCCACTTT. Translated, it gives CASSGSGGSPLHF.